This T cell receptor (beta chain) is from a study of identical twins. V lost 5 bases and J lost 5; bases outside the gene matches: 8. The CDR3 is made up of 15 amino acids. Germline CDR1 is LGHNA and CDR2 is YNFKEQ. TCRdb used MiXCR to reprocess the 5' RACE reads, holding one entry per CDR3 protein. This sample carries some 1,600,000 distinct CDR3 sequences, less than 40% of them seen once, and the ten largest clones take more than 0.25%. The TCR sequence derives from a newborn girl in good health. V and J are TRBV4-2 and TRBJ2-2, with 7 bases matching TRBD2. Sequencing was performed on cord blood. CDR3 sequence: CASSWRTRDTGELFF. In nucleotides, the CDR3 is TGTGCCAGCAGCTGGCGGACTAGAGATACCGGGGAGCTGTTTTTT.